Below, 28 T cell receptor beta chains from the same sample are listed, as sequenced in a study of blood T cell repertoires in COVID-19. This table comes from immunoSEQ multiplex PCR, and its TCRdb copy is limited to in-frame clones, with some not included. The data show some 180,000 clones, approximately 80% seen once. The sequenced sample consisted of peripheral blood. The receptors here all came from a woman aged 50 to 65 with active or convalescent COVID-19.

This clone turned up a few times. This chain connects TRBV6-5 to TRBJ1-2, with 7 bases matching TRBD1. Losses at the gene ends were 5 bases for V and 8 bases for J; bases not matched to a gene: 11. Germline V gene sequence: CDR1 MNHEY, CDR2 SVGAGI. The CDR3 contains 14 residues. DNA of the CDR3: TGTGCCAGCAGTACCCCACAAAGGGGGCAAGGCTACACCTTC. Translating gives CASSTPQRGQGYTF.

The chain joins TRBV2 to TRBJ2-4; 9 nucleotides agree with TRBD2. The CDR3 extends over 13 amino acids. Trimming removed 3 bases from V and 9 bases from J; junction bases left unmatched: 3. CDR1 is SNHLY and CDR2 is FYNNEI in the germline V gene. As DNA, the CDR3 is TGTGCCAGCAGTGAGACTAGCGGCACCATTCAGTACTTC. This codes for CASSETSGTIQYF.

This clone was observed a handful of times. The rearrangement uses TRBV4-3 and TRBJ2-1; D perhaps matches TRBD2 (7 bases). The CDR3 loop spans 13 amino acids. V dropped 4 bases and J dropped 8 bases, with 12 bases sitting between them. CDR1 is LGHNA, CDR2 YSLEER, per germline. CDR3 sequence (DNA): TGCGCCAGCAGCCTAGGGGGGGCGGATGAGCAGTTCTTC. It specifies CASSLGGADEQFF.

The rearrangement uses TRBV9 and TRBJ1-3; D is ambiguous. The CDR3 is 15 residues long. V lost 4 bases to trimming and J lost 0 bases, with 11 bases between them. Looked up from germline, CDR1 is SGDLS and CDR2 is YYNGEE. As DNA, the CDR3 is TGTGCCAGCAGCAGAGACTCGACCTCTGGAAACACCATATATTTT. It translates to CASSRDSTSGNTIYF.

J is TRBJ1-6 and V is TRBV30, with D unresolved. This CDR3 spans 14 amino acids. Germline V gene data show CDR1 as GTSNPN and CDR2 as SVGIG (reference sequence). Trimming removed 0 bases from V and 7 bases from J, with 10 bases in between. The CDR3 DNA sequence: TGTGCCTGGAGTGTAGCGGCGCTCAATTCACCCCTCCACTTT. It specifies CAWSVAALNSPLHF.

The CDR3 here is CAWSNTYEQYF. The CDR3 DNA reads TGTGCCTGGAGCAACACCTACGAGCAGTACTTC. The chain is built from TRBV30 and TRBJ2-7; D remains ambiguous. With 3 bases removed from V and 2 bases from J, the gap between germline ends came to 5 bases. This CDR3 is 11 amino acids long. CDR1 is GTSNPN and CDR2 is SVGIG in the germline V gene (reference sequence). The full variable domain, in which reference TRBV30 and TRBJ2-7 provide the parts outside the CDR3, is SQTIHQWPATLVQPVGSPLSLECTVEGTSNPNLYWYRQAAGRGLQLLFYSVGIGQISSEVPQNLSASRPQDRQFILSSKKLLLSDSGFYLCAWSNTYEQYFGPGTRLTVT.

This clone has a single count. Being one base from a much bigger clone, this may be a read error. The CDR3 DNA follows: TGTGCCAGCAGCTCACAGGGGAACACTGAAGCTTTCTTT. It specifies CASSSQGNTEAFF. The chain couples TRBV7-2 to TRBJ1-1; a possible D gene is TRBD1 (6 bases). Germline CDR1 is SGHTA and CDR2 is FQGNSA. V was clipped by 4 bases and J by 1 base, with 7 bases between them. The CDR3 has 13 residues. The whole variable domain, filled in from reference TRBV7-2 and TRBJ1-1, reads GAGVSQSPSNKVTEKGKDVELRCDPISGHTALYWYRQSLGQGLEFLIYFQGNSAPDKSGLPSDRFSAERTGGSVSTLTIQRTQQEDSAVYLCASSSQGNTEAFFGQGTRLTVV.

The chain links TRBV5-1 to TRBJ1-2; 9 bases align to TRBD1. This CDR3 comprises 16 residues. Looked up from germline, CDR1 is SGHRS and CDR2 is YFSETQ. The V and J ends lost 2 bases and 2 bases, in that order; junction bases with no gene match: 7. Here the CDR3 reads CASSLTGGSVNYGYTF. The CDR3 nucleotides are TGCGCCAGCAGCTTAACAGGGGGCTCTGTGAACTATGGCTACACCTTC.

The rearrangement uses TRBV3-1 (or the pseudogene TRBV3-2) and TRBJ2-2; TRBD2 might be the D (6 bases). The CDR3 runs to 13 residues. Germline-derived CDR1 and CDR2 are LGHDT and YNNKEL (reference sequence). V lost 5 bases and J 15 bases, leaving 19 bases between the germline ends. CDR3 residues: CASSFLSGSSLFF. The DNA for the CDR3 is TGTGCCAGCAGCTTCTTAAGCGGGTCGTCGTTGTTTTTT.

This sequence joins TRBV11-2 and TRBJ2-7, with TRBD1 matching over 8 bases. This CDR3 contains 13 residues. The junction had 2 bases not matched to a gene; V was cut back by 4 bases and J by 3 bases. Germline V gene sequence: CDR1 SGHAT, CDR2 FQNNGV. The CDR3 sequence is CASSSDRDYEQYF. For the CDR3, the DNA is TGTGCCAGCAGCTCGGACAGGGACTACGAGCAGTACTTC.

This chain connects TRBV7-2 to TRBJ1-1, with D perhaps matching TRBD1 (5 bases). The V gene lost 2 bases and the J gene lost 3 bases, with 16 bases spanning the gap. The CDR3 is made up of 16 amino acids. CDR1 and CDR2 from the germline V gene are SGHTA and FQGNSA. In DNA, the CDR3 is TGTGCCAGCAGCTTATCCCTGGGGGGGTTGGACACTGAAGCTTTCTTT. Translated: CASSLSLGGLDTEAFF.

The chain links TRBV21-1 to TRBJ1-6. TRBV21-1 is marked as a pseudogene. The CDR3 totals 14 residues. The CDR3 sequence: CASSKEPEYSPLHF. CDR3 nucleotide sequence: TGTGCCAGCAGCAAAGAGCCGGAGTATTCACCCCTCCACTTT.

The CDR3 nucleotides read TGTGCCAGCACCCGACTAACAGGGGGGAGCACTGAAGCTTTCTTT. Translating gives CASTRLTGGSTEAFF. The rearrangement joins TRBV27 to TRBJ1-1, with TRBD1 matching over 8 bases. The length of the CDR3 is 15 residues. Germline V lookup: CDR1 MNHEY, CDR2 SMNVEV (reference sequence). The trim removed 7 bases at V and 4 bases at J, leaving 11 bases unmatched.

This clone was seen a single time. This sequence joins TRBV19 and TRBJ1-6, with 7 bases lining up with TRBD1. Germline V gives CDR1 LNHDA, CDR2 SQIVND (reference sequence). The CDR3 totals 15 residues. Trimming removed 4 bases from V and 6 bases from J; junction bases left unmatched: 6. CDR3 loop: CASSTRQGGNSPLHF. The CDR3 DNA follows: TGTGCCAGTAGTACAAGACAGGGAGGTAATTCACCCCTCCACTTT. The complete variable domain, with remaining parts taken from reference TRBV19 and TRBJ1-6, reads DGGITQSPKYLFRKEGQNVTLSCEQNLNHDAMYWYRQDPGQGLRLIYYSQIVNDFQKGDIAEGYSVSREKKESFPLTVTSAQKNPTAFYLCASSTRQGGNSPLHFGNGTRLTVT.

The chain's CDR3 is CAWSVPGQGMNTEAFF. The CDR3 DNA is TGTGCCTGGAGTGTCCCGGGACAGGGGATGAACACTGAAGCTTTCTTT. The chain couples TRBV30 to TRBJ1-1, with 10 bases lining up with TRBD1. Trimming took 0 bases from V and 0 from J; bases not matched to a gene: 4. The CDR3 covers 16 residues. Per the germline V gene, CDR1 is GTSNPN and CDR2 is SVGIG (reference sequence).

The CDR3 region is CAWRGGGDGQPQHF. Here the CDR3 DNA reads TGTGCCTGGAGAGGTGGGGGCGATGGTCAGCCCCAGCATTTT. This rearrangement joins TRBV30 to TRBJ1-5, with D possibly TRBD1 on 6 matching bases. V was trimmed by 3 bases and J by 6 bases, leaving 15 bases between them. Germline CDR1 GTSNPN, CDR2 SVGIG (reference sequence). CDR3 length: 14 amino acids.

This clone was observed a handful of times. V is TRBV19 and J is TRBJ1-5, with D uncertain. In germline, CDR1 is LNHDA, CDR2 SQIVND (reference sequence). Trimming pared 6 bases from V and 5 bases from J, leaving 14 bases between. This CDR3 has 14 residues. DNA of the CDR3: TGTGCCAGTAGCATGAGGGATTGGGATCAGCCCCAGCATTTT. It translates to CASSMRDWDQPQHF.

V gene TRBV4-3 combines with J gene TRBJ2-3, with TRBD2 matching 7 bases. The CDR3 loop spans 19 amino acids. Germline assignment: CDR1 LGHNA and CDR2 YSLEER. Trimming cost V 0 bases and J 0 bases; bases outside gene matches: 12. The CDR3 DNA reads TGCGCCAGCAGCCAAGATTGGGGGGGTAGCGGGTGGAGCACAGATACGCAGTATTTT. Translated, it gives CASSQDWGGSGWSTDTQYF.

The chain links TRBV7-2 to TRBJ1-4, with 7 bases aligning to TRBD1. V lost 5 bases, J lost 0 bases, and 12 bases stayed unmatched. Germline V gene data show CDR1 as SGHTA and CDR2 as FQGNSA. The length of the CDR3 is 18 residues. The CDR3 DNA reads TGTGCCAGCAGCAAGGGACAGCGTTATTTCTCAACTAATGAAAAACTGTTTTTT. This encodes CASSKGQRYFSTNEKLFF.

The V and J genes are TRBV6-5 and TRBJ1-1; the match to TRBD1 covers 7 bases. In germline, CDR1 is MNHEY, CDR2 SVGAGI. After removal of 2 bases from V and 0 bases from J, the junction contained 3 bases not matched to a gene. The CDR3 contains 15 residues. CDR3 loop: CASSYGTAVNTEAFF. CDR3 nucleotides: TGTGCCAGCAGTTACGGGACAGCTGTGAACACTGAAGCTTTCTTT.

This clone was seen only a few times. The rearrangement links TRBV6-1 to TRBJ2-7; 8 positions agree with TRBD2. The CDR3 is 15 amino acids. Per the germline V gene, CDR1 is MNHNS and CDR2 is SASEGT. Trimming took 2 bases from V and 3 from J; bases not matched to a gene: 6. As DNA, the CDR3 is TGTGCCAGCAGTGAATTTGAGACTAGCGACTACGAGCAGTACTTC. Protein: CASSEFETSDYEQYF.

The rearrangement uses TRBV12-3 or TRBV12-4 and TRBJ2-2; weak D call: TRBD1 (5 bases). V lost 6 bases, J lost 5 bases, and 10 bases lay in between. This CDR3 has 13 residues. The CDR3 loop is CASRGVGTGELFF. The CDR3 bases are TGTGCCAGCAGAGGGGTGGGGACCGGGGAGCTGTTTTTT.

This sequence joins TRBV2 and TRBJ1-2, with 7 nucleotides matching TRBD1. Trimming cost V 6 bases and J 4 bases; bases outside gene matches: 8. The CDR3 has 14 amino acids. Germline CDR1 reads SNHLY; CDR2 reads FYNNEI. The CDR3 DNA reads as TGTGCCAGCAGAGAGACAGGGTTGGGCTATGGCTACACCTTC. It codes for CASRETGLGYGYTF.

V is TRBV7-2 and J is TRBJ1-1, with 12 positions matching TRBD1. The junction had 7 bases not matched to a gene; V was cut back by 4 bases and J by 7 bases. Germline CDR1 reads SGHTA; CDR2 reads FQGNSA. The CDR3 contains 15 residues. The CDR3, as DNA: TGTGCCAGCAGCTCCCCGGGACAGGGGGCGAATGAAGCTTTCTTT. It yields the protein CASSSPGQGANEAFF. The full variable domain, its missing parts supplied by reference TRBV7-2 and TRBJ1-1, is GAGVSQSPSNKVTEKGKDVELRCDPISGHTALYWYRQSLGQGLEFLIYFQGNSAPDKSGLPSDRFSAERTGGSVSTLTIQRTQQEDSAVYLCASSSPGQGANEAFFGQGTRLTVV.

The J gene is TRBJ2-3, the V gene TRBV24-1, with TRBD2 as a possible D gene (6 bases). This CDR3 has 16 residues. Germline CDR1 reads KGHDR; CDR2 reads SFDVKD. V lost 4 bases and J 4 bases, leaving 17 bases between the germline ends. The CDR3, as DNA: TGTGCCACCAGTGACTGGACGCCCGGCGGGGCAGATACGCAGTATTTT. Its translation: CATSDWTPGGADTQYF.

The chain joins TRBV11-2 to TRBJ2-1; 7 nucleotides line up with TRBD2. Germline V gives CDR1 SGHAT, CDR2 FQNNGV. V was pared by 10 bases and J by 12 bases, with 15 bases of the junction left unmatched. There are 13 residues in the CDR3. The CDR3: CATKMGEGSWQFF. CDR3 nucleotide sequence: TGTGCCACCAAGATGGGGGAGGGGAGCTGGCAGTTCTTC.

The chain combines TRBV7-9 with TRBJ1-1; D might be TRBD1 (6 bases). This CDR3 has 14 amino acids. The ends were cut back, 6 bases at V and 3 bases at J, with 14 bases in the middle. CDR1 and CDR2 from the germline V gene are SEHNR and FQNEAQ (reference sequence). The CDR3 DNA reads TGTGCCAGCAGTTACGGACAGTTCTACACTGAAGCTTTCTTT. It is translated as CASSYGQFYTEAFF.

The chain couples TRBV11-2 to TRBJ1-2; 8 bases fit TRBD1. Germline lookup yields CDR1 SGHAT and CDR2 FQNNGV. CDR3 length equals 14 residues. Losses at the gene ends were 0 bases for V and 4 bases for J; bases not matched to a gene: 1. CDR3 DNA sequence: TGTGCCAGCAGCTTAGACGGACAGGGCTATGGCTACACCTTC. This translates into CASSLDGQGYGYTF.